The 2 T cell receptor beta chains listed next were all sequenced from one sample in a study of T cell repertoires in cytomegalovirus infection. No antigen is known for these receptors. One entry per CDR3 protein results from TCRdb running MiXCR on the reads. The sample includes about 770,000 distinct CDR3 sequences, approximately 32% of them seen just once. Here the sequenced sample was cultured CD8+ T cells from PBMCs, taken from culture after CMV antigen stimulation. The source is a human donor in good health (CMV status not recorded). Some clones in this sample may be carry-over from other donors' samples.

This sequence joins TRBV7-6 and TRBJ2-7, with TRBD1 as a possible D gene (6 bases). The V end was cut by 1 base, the J end by 5 bases, with 15 bases between. The CDR3 totals 15 residues. CDR1 is SGHVS and CDR2 is FNYEAQ in the germline V gene. CDR3 nucleotide sequence: TGTGCCAGCAGCTTAGTCGGGCAGGGGACCCACGAGCAGTACTTC. Its translation is CASSLVGQGTHEQYF. The full variable domain, completed using reference TRBV7-6 and TRBJ2-7, is GAGVSQSPRYKVTKRGQDVALRCDPISGHVSLYWYRQALGQGPEFLTYFNYEAQQDKSGLPNDRFSAERPEGSISTLTIQRTEQRDSAMYRCASSLVGQGTHEQYFGPGTRLTVT.

V and J are TRBV2 and TRBJ2-7; 9 positions agree with TRBD1. This CDR3 is built from 15 residues. The germline V gene has CDR1 SNHLY and CDR2 FYNNEI. Trimming removed 2 bases from V and 5 bases from J; junction bases left unmatched: 7. The CDR3 DNA reads TGTGCCAGCAGTGAAAGGGGGACAGGGTGGAACGAGCAGTACTTC. Translating gives CASSERGTGWNEQYF.